These 13 T cell receptor beta chains originate from one sample sequenced in a study of early T cells in non-severe SARS-CoV-2 infection. TCRdb ran MiXCR on the 5' RACE reads and lists one entry per CDR3 protein. The sample records 81,000 or so distinct CDR3 sequences, approximately 12% being singletons. The specimen sequenced was whole blood. These receptors originate from an adult who was a healthcare worker with PCR-confirmed SARS-CoV-2 infection or an uninfected control (not recorded which).

This clonotype was detected many times. The genes are TRBV27 and TRBJ2-3, with TRBD2 matching 16 bases. Germline CDR1 is MNHEY and CDR2 is SMNVEV (reference sequence). J was trimmed by 3 bases and V by 4 bases; bases with no gene match: 4. The CDR3 consists of 17 residues. DNA for the CDR3: TGTGCCAGCAGTTCGGGACTAGCGGGAGGGAAAACAGATACGCAGTATTTT. This translates into CASSSGLAGGKTDTQYF.

This clonotype was observed at least ten times. V gene TRBV28 combines with J gene TRBJ2-1, with 8 bases that match TRBD2. J was trimmed by 0 bases and V by 4 bases; bases with no gene match: 5. This CDR3 has 16 residues. Germline CDR1 MDHEN, CDR2 SYDVKM. CDR3 region: CASSSKRESSYNEQFF. In DNA, the CDR3 is TGTGCCAGCAGTTCCAAGCGGGAGAGCTCCTACAATGAGCAGTTCTTC.

V is TRBV19 and J is TRBJ2-1; D ambiguous. This CDR3 has 12 residues. The germline V gene has CDR1 LNHDA and CDR2 SQIVND (reference sequence). V dropped 1 base and J dropped 6 bases, with 4 bases sitting between them. The CDR3 loop reads CASSIGGNEQFF. The CDR3 coding sequence is TGTGCCAGTAGTATAGGAGGCAATGAGCAGTTCTTC.

This clonotype was counted only a few times. The J gene is TRBJ2-3, the V gene TRBV29-1; perhaps D is TRBD1 or TRBD2 (6 bases each). V was clipped by 5 bases and J by 7 bases, with 19 bases between them. The germline V gene has CDR1 SQVTM and CDR2 ANQGSEA. The CDR3 has 14 amino acids. CDR3 sequence: CSVQGGRGIHTQYF. CDR3 DNA: TGCAGCGTTCAAGGGGGACGGGGGATTCATACGCAGTATTTT.

This clonotype turned up a few times. This chain uses TRBV12-3 or TRBV12-4 with TRBJ2-7, with 12 positions matching TRBD2. The trim removed 2 bases at V and 2 bases at J, leaving 13 bases unmatched. CDR3 length equals 19 residues. The CDR3 sequence: CASSLRPFLAGGGTYEQYF. In DNA form, the CDR3 reads TGTGCCAGCAGTTTACGTCCGTTCCTAGCGGGAGGGGGGACCTACGAGCAGTACTTC.

This clonotype was detected ten times or more. This chain connects TRBV11-2 to TRBJ1-2, with 7 bases aligning to TRBD1. The CDR3 is 14 residues long. V was pared by 1 base and J by 5 bases, with 4 bases of the junction left unmatched. The germline CDR1 and CDR2 sequences are SGHAT and FQNNGV. The CDR3 bases are TGTGCCAGCAGCTTAGTCGAGACAGGGTATGGCTACACCTTC. Translating gives CASSLVETGYGYTF.

This clonotype was observed a few times. This sequence joins TRBV5-1 and TRBJ2-2; 7 bases are a match to TRBD1. Germline CDR1 is SGHRS and CDR2 is YFSETQ. Trimming at V came to 7 bases and at J to 0 bases, leaving 6 bases not matched to a gene. This CDR3 has 15 residues. CDR3 bases: TGCGCCAGCTTAGACAGGGATTCGAACACCGGGGAGCTGTTTTTT. It is translated as CASLDRDSNTGELFF.

V usage is TRBV5-1 and J usage is TRBJ1-2, with D perhaps matching TRBD1 (5 bases). Between the trimmed V and J ends, which lost 4 bases and 10 bases, there was a span of 14 bases. Germline lookup yields CDR1 SGHRS and CDR2 YFSETQ. The CDR3 runs to 12 residues. Here the CDR3 DNA reads TGCGCCAGCAGCCTAAGCAGGGTCGACTACACCTTC. Its translation: CASSLSRVDYTF.

The chain employs TRBV21-1 and TRBJ2-7; the table's D call, TRBD1, was not checked against the DNA. TRBV21-1 is marked as a pseudogene. The CDR3 runs 17 residues. CDR3: CASSRLPGQPSTYEQQF. Here the CDR3 DNA reads TGTGCCAGCAGCAGGCTCCCGGGACAGCCTTCGACCTACGAGCAGCAATTC.

This clonotype was found a few times. This chain connects TRBV28 to TRBJ2-7; either TRBD1 or TRBD2 may fit D (5 bases each). CDR3 length: 14 residues. Trimming took off 5 bases at V and 3 bases at J, with 14 bases between the two ends. Germline lookup yields CDR1 MDHEN and CDR2 SYDVKM. The CDR3 DNA is TGTGCCAGCAGTCTTCGGGACGTCGGCTACGAGCAGTACTTC. Amino acids: CASSLRDVGYEQYF. The full variable domain, in which reference TRBV28 and TRBJ2-7 provide the parts outside the CDR3, is DVKVTQSSRYLVKRTGEKVFLECVQDMDHENMFWYRQDPGLGLRLIYFSYDVKMKEKGDIPEGYSVSREKKERFSLILESASTNQTSMYLCASSLRDVGYEQYFGPGTRLTVT.

This chain links TRBV20-1 with TRBJ2-7, with 8 bases that match TRBD2. The CDR3 runs 17 residues. V gave up 2 bases and J gave up 5 bases; unmatched junction bases: 17. The germline CDR1 and CDR2 sequences are DFQATT and SNEGSKA (reference sequence). Written as DNA, the CDR3 is TGCAGTGCTAGATATTGGGCGGGCAGCGGGAGTGGAAACGAGCAGTACTTC. Translation gives CSARYWAGSGSGNEQYF.

The chain joins TRBV5-6 to TRBJ2-3; D is ambiguous. CDR3 length: 15 residues. Germline loops: CDR1 SGHDT, CDR2 YYEEEE. Trimming removed 1 base at V and 0 bases at J, with 9 bases between. CDR3: CASSLRLISTDTQYF. As DNA, the CDR3 is TGTGCCAGCAGCTTGCGTCTAATTAGCACAGATACGCAGTATTTT.

V and J are TRBV20-1 and TRBJ2-5; TRBD2 agrees at 11 bases. Germline-derived CDR1 and CDR2 are DFQATT and SNEGSKA (reference sequence). The V segment lost 4 bases and the J segment 1 base; nucleotides outside the gene matches: 5. The CDR3 has 15 amino acids. CDR3 in DNA: TGCAGTGCTACGTCTGGGACTAGCGGCCAAGAGACCCAGTACTTC. Protein: CSATSGTSGQETQYF.